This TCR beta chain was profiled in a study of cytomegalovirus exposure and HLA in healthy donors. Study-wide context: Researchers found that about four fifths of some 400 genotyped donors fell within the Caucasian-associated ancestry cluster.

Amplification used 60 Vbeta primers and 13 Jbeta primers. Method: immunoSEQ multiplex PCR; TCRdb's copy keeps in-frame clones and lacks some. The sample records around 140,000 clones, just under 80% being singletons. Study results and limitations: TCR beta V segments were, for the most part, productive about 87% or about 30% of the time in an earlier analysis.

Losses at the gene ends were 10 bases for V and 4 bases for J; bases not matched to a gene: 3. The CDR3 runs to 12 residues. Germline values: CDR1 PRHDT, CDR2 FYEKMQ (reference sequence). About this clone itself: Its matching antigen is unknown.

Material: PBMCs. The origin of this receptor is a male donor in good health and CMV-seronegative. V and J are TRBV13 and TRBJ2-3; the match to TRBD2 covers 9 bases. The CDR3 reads CATSGEADTQYF. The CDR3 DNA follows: TGTGCCACTAGCGGGGAGGCAGATACGCAGTATTTT. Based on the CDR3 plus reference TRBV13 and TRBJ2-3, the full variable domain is AAGVIQSPRHLIKEKRETATLKCYPIPRHDTVYWYQQGPGQDPQFLISFYEKMQSDKGSIPDRFSAQQFSDYHSELNMSSLELGDSALYFCATSGEADTQYFGPGTRLTVL.